Listed below are T cell receptor beta chains from one sample, sequenced in a study of CD8+ T cells in alopecia areata. This table comes from immunoSEQ multiplex PCR, and its TCRdb copy is limited to in-frame clones, with some not included. The table lists some 200,000 clones, roughly 56% of them singletons. What was sequenced was CD8+ T cells sorted from blood. All receptors come from a human donor in good health. The CDR3 runs from the conserved cysteine through the conserved F or W. The D gene is left open where the match is weak. Some rows mark clone size as missing; the rest say once, few, many or name a class of expanded clone.

CASRDSNQPQHF,TGTGCCAGTAGAGATAGCAATCAGCCCCAGCATTTT,TRBV19,NA,TRBJ1-5,NA
CASSPYLILRPQHF,TGCGCCAGCAGCCCCTACCTCATCCTCCGCCCCCAGCATTTT,TRBV4-1,NA,TRBJ1-5,NA
CASSPRQGATEAFF,TGTGCCAGCAGCCCTCGACAGGGGGCAACTGAAGCTTTCTTT,TRBV13,TRBD1,TRBJ1-1,few
CASSSGGIEAFF,TGTGCCAGCAGCTCCGGCGGGATAGAAGCTTTCTTT,TRBV7-9,NA,TRBJ1-1,NA
CASSQATPAADDTGELFF,TGCGCCAGCAGCCAAGCTACCCCGGCCGCCGACGACACCGGGGAGCTGTTTTTT,TRBV4-1,NA,TRBJ2-2,few
CSVCKGGVGNEQYF,TGCAGCGTTTGTAAAGGGGGAGTGGGCAACGAGCAGTACTTC,TRBV29-1,NA,TRBJ2-7,NA
CASSVTRTTEQYF,TGTGCCAGCAGCGTTACAAGGACTACCGAGCAGTACTTC,TRBV9,NA,TRBJ2-7,NA
CASSQDLAGATDTQYF,TGCGCCAGCAGCCAAGATTTAGCGGGGGCCACAGATACGCAGTATTTT,TRBV4-1,TRBD2,TRBJ2-3,few
CASSPSPYEQYF,TGTGCCAGCAGTCCCTCGCCCTACGAGCAGTACTTC,TRBV6-6,NA,TRBJ2-7,NA
CASSQVETGRGTDTQYF,TGCGCCAGCAGCCAGGTTGAGACAGGGAGAGGGACAGATACGCAGTATTTT,TRBV5-4,TRBD1,TRBJ2-3,NA
CASSVPADTQYF,TGTGCCAGCAGCGTTCCCGCAGATACGCAGTATTTT,TRBV5-6,NA,TRBJ2-3,NA
CSVGGGGSSYEQYF,TGCAGCGTGGGAGGCGGGGGGAGCTCCTACGAGCAGTACTTC,TRBV29-1,TRBD2,TRBJ2-7,NA
CASDTGAGDEQYF,TGTGCCAGTGATACAGGGGCGGGAGACGAGCAGTACTTC,TRBV6-5,NA,TRBJ2-7,NA
CASSLDLGRSMPGKHTF,TGTGCCAGCAGCTTAGATCTTGGCCGGAGCATGCCGGGGAAACACACCTTC,TRBV11-2,NA,TRBJ1-2,NA
CAWAASGVDNEQFF,TGTGCCTGGGCTGCTAGCGGGGTGGACAATGAGCAGTTCTTC,TRBV30,TRBD2,TRBJ2-1,few
CASSQEDDMNTEAFF,TGTGCCAGCAGCCAGGAAGACGATATGAACACTGAAGCTTTCTTT,TRBV4-2,NA,TRBJ1-1,NA
CASGEGQGYQPQHF,TGTGCCAGCGGTGAAGGACAGGGCTATCAGCCCCAGCATTTT,TRBV2,TRBD1,TRBJ1-5,NA
CASSLAGQGIVNTEAFF,TGCGCCAGCAGCTTGGCGGGACAGGGGATTGTGAACACTGAAGCTTTCTTT,TRBV5-1,TRBD1,TRBJ1-1,few
CASSVGGTGYTF,TGTGCCAGCAGCGTAGGAGGGACCGGCTACACCTTC,TRBV9,NA,TRBJ1-2,NA
CASSVGGKNIQYF,TGTGCCAGCAGCGTAGGAGGAAAAAACATTCAGTACTTC,TRBV9,NA,TRBJ2-4,NA
CASSHGQGYEQYF,TGTGCCAGCAGCCATGGACAGGGCTACGAGCAGTACTTC,TRBV27,TRBD1,TRBJ2-7,NA
CASSQEGDEQYF,TGTGCCAGCAGCCAGGAAGGGGACGAGCAGTACTTC,TRBV11-2,NA,TRBJ2-7,many
CASSLGANYGYTF,TGTGCCAGCAGCTTGGGAGCCAACTATGGCTACACCTTC,TRBV5-6,NA,TRBJ1-2,NA
CASSLAQGEETQYF,TGTGCCAGCAGCTTAGCACAGGGCGAAGAGACCCAGTACTTC,TRBV7-6,NA,TRBJ2-5,few
CASSQQLAGGPDTQYF,TGTGCCAGCAGCCAACAACTAGCGGGGGGCCCAGATACGCAGTATTTT,TRBV4-2,TRBD2,TRBJ2-3,few
CASSELQSASEQYF,TGTGCCAGCAGCGAACTTCAGTCCGCCTCCGAGCAGTACTTC,TRBV9,NA,TRBJ2-7,NA
CATSREQSIDEQFF,TGTGCCACCAGCAGAGAACAATCTATCGATGAGCAGTTCTTC,TRBV15,NA,TRBJ2-1,few
CASSLARTGQSGGYTF,TGCGCCAGCAGCTTGGCTCGAACGGGGCAAAGCGGTGGCTACACCTTC,TRBV5-1,NA,TRBJ1-2,NA
CASSHPGPEKRPQYF,TGCGCCAGCAGCCATCCTGGGCCAGAGAAGAGACCCCAGTACTTC,TRBV4-1,NA,TRBJ2-5,few
CASSYATNEKLFF,TGTGCCAGCAGTTATGCGACTAATGAAAAACTGTTTTTT,TRBV6-5,NA,TRBJ1-4,few
CATSRVRTGGEALAKNIQYF,TGTGCCACCAGCAGAGTGAGGACAGGGGGCGAGGCCCTAGCCAAAAACATTCAGTACTTC,TRBV15,TRBD1,TRBJ2-4,NA
CAWEPGQLYGYTF,TGTGCCTGGGAACCGGGACAGCTCTATGGCTACACCTTC,TRBV30,TRBD1,TRBJ1-2,once
CASRLPGQVNSPLHF,TGTGCCAGCAGGCTACCGGGACAGGTGAATTCACCCCTCCACTTT,TRBV13,TRBD1,TRBJ1-6,NA
CASSQPGDTDTQYF,TGCGCCAGCAGCCAACCGGGGGACACAGATACGCAGTATTTT,TRBV4-1,NA,TRBJ2-3,NA
CASSQVGPEDEQYF,TGCGCCAGCAGCCAAGTGGGCCCCGAAGACGAGCAGTACTTC,TRBV4-1,NA,TRBJ2-7,once
CSVDRTDVYGYTF,TGCAGCGTTGATCGGACAGACGTTTATGGCTACACCTTC,TRBV29-1,NA,TRBJ1-2,NA
CASSSGQGSGYGYTF,TGTGCCAGCAGCAGCGGACAGGGGAGCGGCTATGGCTACACCTTC,TRBV5-6,TRBD1,TRBJ1-2,NA
CASSEQVMNTEAFF,TGTGCCAGCAGTGAACAGGTAATGAACACTGAAGCTTTCTTT,TRBV27,NA,TRBJ1-1,few
CASSVTFADEQYF,TGCGCCAGCAGCGTAACGTTCGCCGACGAGCAGTACTTC,TRBV5-1,NA,TRBJ2-7,NA
CASSEAPRTDTQYF,TGTGCCAGCAGCGAAGCTCCCCGCACAGATACGCAGTATTTT,TRBV21-1,NA,TRBJ2-3,few
CASSLGTDGYTF,TGTGCCAGCAGCTTGGGGACAGATGGCTACACCTTC,TRBV5-6,NA,TRBJ1-2,NA
CASSLTGAEAFF,TGCGCCAGCAGTCTCACGGGGGCTGAAGCTTTCTTT,TRBV5-1,NA,TRBJ1-1,NA
CASSLGHEQFF,TGTGCCAGCAGTTTAGGACATGAGCAGTTCTTC,TRBV27,NA,TRBJ2-1,NA
CASSYRGGEQYF,TGTGCCAGCAGTTACCGAGGCGGCGAGCAGTACTTC,TRBV6-5,NA,TRBJ2-7,NA
CASSSGTGNYGYTF,TGTGCCAGCAGCTCAGGGACAGGGAACTATGGCTACACCTTC,TRBV4-2,TRBD1,TRBJ1-2,NA